This TCR beta chain was sequenced for a study of T cell changes during pregnancy in multiple sclerosis. This clone was found once. Losses at the gene ends were 5 bases for V and 3 bases for J; bases not matched to a gene: 7. The CDR3 contains 14 residues. CDR1 MNHEY and CDR2 SVGAGI come from the germline V gene. Sequencing was performed with immunoSEQ multiplex PCR; in TCRdb, only in-frame clones are kept and a portion is missing. This table has tens of thousands of clones, approximately 87% appearing once. The sample in question was peripheral blood, obtained after pregnancy. The TCR was taken from a female donor in good health, enrolled as a control in a pregnancy study. The rearrangement links TRBV6-5 to TRBJ2-7; 7 bases line up with TRBD1. CDR3 DNA: TGTGCCAGCAGTCTGACAGGGCGGGTCTACGAGCAGTACTTC. Protein: CASSLTGRVYEQYF.